The rows below give T cell receptor beta chains drawn from one sample of a study of response to subunit inactivated influenza vaccine. TCRdb analysed the RT-PCR reads with MiXCR anew, one entry per CDR3 protein. This table holds more than 550,000 distinct CDR3 sequences, approximately 10% found once. The same data also went into a second study, on T cells expressing NK-cell markers.

The source was PBMCs from blood, collected on the day of vaccination. All receptors come from a man aged 50 or older who received an inactivated influenza vaccine. The CDR3 runs from the conserved cysteine through the conserved F or W. The D gene is left open where the match is weak. Size is stated for part of the rows, as once, few or many counts, or as a class when the clone is expanded.

V: TRBV10-3
J: TRBJ1-2
D: -
size: -
CDR3: CAIRKTLPPLGYTF
DNA: TGTGCCATCAGGAAGACATTACCGCCTCTTGGCTACACCTTC

V: TRBV20-1
J: TRBJ2-2
D: TRBD2
size: -
CDR3: CSARLAGENTGELFF
DNA: TGCAGTGCCCGACTAGCGGGAGAGAACACCGGGGAGCTGTTTTTT

V: TRBV28
J: TRBJ2-1
D: -
size: -
CDR3: CASLGTPGHEQFF
DNA: TGTGCCAGCCTCGGGACTCCAGGGCATGAGCAGTTCTTC

V: TRBV18
J: TRBJ2-5
D: TRBD1
size: few
CDR3: CASSPQTGFQETQYF
DNA: TGTGCCAGCTCACCTCAGACAGGGTTCCAAGAGACCCAGTACTTC

V: TRBV5-1
J: TRBJ2-1
D: -
size: -
CDR3: CASSTNRFTSYNEQFF
DNA: TGCGCCAGCAGCACCAACAGGTTTACCTCCTACAATGAGCAGTTCTTC

V: TRBV7-6
J: TRBJ2-3
D: TRBD2
size: few
CDR3: CASSPKAGGTTDTQYF
DNA: TGTGCCAGCAGCCCAAAAGCGGGGGGGACCACAGATACGCAGTATTTT

V: TRBV2
J: TRBJ1-4
D: TRBD1
size: few
CDR3: CASFLDRGNEKLFF
DNA: TGTGCCAGCTTCCTGGACAGGGGGAATGAAAAACTGTTTTTT

V: TRBV11-2
J: TRBJ2-6
D: -
size: few
CDR3: CAGSGGLSGANVLTF
DNA: TGTGCCGGGTCAGGTGGTCTCTCTGGGGCCAACGTCCTGACTTTC

V: TRBV28
J: TRBJ2-6
D: TRBD1
size: -
CDR3: CASSQISQTGGVYPGANVLTF
DNA: TGTGCCAGCAGCCAGATCAGTCAAACAGGGGGCGTATATCCTGGGGCCAACGTCCTGACTTTC

V: TRBV5-1
J: TRBJ1-4
D: -
size: many
CDR3: CASSSATVLGGEKLFF
DNA: TGCGCCAGCAGCTCCGCAACCGTTCTCGGGGGCGAAAAACTGTTTTTT

V: TRBV27
J: TRBJ2-7
D: TRBD2
size: few
CDR3: CASRLREGLPSYEQYF
DNA: TGTGCCAGCCGACTAAGGGAGGGCCTCCCGTCCTACGAGCAGTACTTC

V: TRBV10-3
J: TRBJ1-5
D: -
size: -
CDR3: CAISEIQGWNQPQHF
DNA: TGTGCCATCAGCGAAATTCAGGGGTGGAATCAGCCCCAGCATTTT

V: TRBV12-3/TRBV12-4
J: TRBJ2-6
D: -
size: -
CDR3: CASSITSGANVLTF
DNA: TGTGCCAGCAGTATTACCTCTGGGGCCAACGTCCTGACTTTC

V: TRBV6-2/TRBV6-3
J: TRBJ2-1
D: TRBD2
size: -
CDR3: CASRNERREGNEQFF
DNA: TGCGCCAGTAGAAATGAGAGGCGGGAGGGCAATGAGCAGTTCTTC

V: TRBV5-1
J: TRBJ2-3
D: -
size: few
CDR3: CASSPDWRTDTQYF
DNA: TGCGCCAGCAGCCCGGACTGGCGCACAGATACGCAGTATTTT

V: TRBV23-1
J: TRBJ2-7
D: -
size: -
CDR3: CASSQSSPGDYEQYF
DNA: TGCGCCAGCAGTCAATCGTCACCGGGGGACTACGAGCAGTACTTC

V: TRBV7-8
J: TRBJ1-1
D: TRBD1
size: -
CDR3: CASSIDKRDRAFF
DNA: TGTGCCAGCAGCATCGACAAACGGGACAGGGCTTTCTTT

V: TRBV12-3/TRBV12-4
J: TRBJ2-1
D: -
size: many
CDR3: CASSLLAQIGEQFF
DNA: TGTGCCAGCAGTTTATTAGCGCAAATAGGTGAGCAGTTCTTC

V: TRBV19
J: TRBJ2-7
D: TRBD2
size: -
CDR3: CASSSAGVSYEQYF
DNA: TGTGCCAGTAGCTCAGCGGGAGTTAGCTACGAGCAGTACTTC

V: TRBV20-1
J: TRBJ2-7
D: -
size: -
CDR3: CSALRTVSVYEQYF
DNA: TGCAGTGCTTTAAGGACAGTCTCCGTCTACGAGCAGTACTTC

V: TRBV6-1
J: TRBJ2-1
D: TRBD2
size: few
CDR3: CASSPSRTSGEQFF
DNA: TGTGCCAGCAGTCCCAGCCGGACTAGCGGGGAGCAGTTCTTC

V: TRBV20-1
J: TRBJ2-3
D: -
size: few
CDR3: CSASPLKGTSTDTQYF
DNA: TGCAGTGCTAGCCCCCTTAAGGGCACTAGCACAGATACGCAGTATTTT

V: TRBV5-1
J: TRBJ2-7
D: TRBD1
size: -
CDR3: CASSSEGTGRIYEQYF
DNA: TGCGCCAGCAGCTCGGAGGGGACAGGGAGAATCTACGAGCAGTACTTC

V: TRBV24-1
J: TRBJ2-1
D: TRBD1
size: few
CDR3: CATSDGSGTGVDEQFF
DNA: TGTGCCACCAGTGATGGCTCCGGGACAGGGGTGGATGAGCAGTTCTTC

V: TRBV12-3/TRBV12-4
J: TRBJ2-1
D: -
size: many
CDR3: CASSTSGTSLQFF
DNA: TGTGCCAGCAGTACCTCCGGGACTTCCCTGCAGTTCTTC

V: TRBV28
J: TRBJ2-5
D: -
size: -
CDR3: CASRRDRGTQYF
DNA: TGTGCCAGCAGACGGGATCGAGGGACCCAGTACTTC

V: TRBV28
J: TRBJ1-2
D: -
size: -
CDR3: CASSPTIRARYGYTF
DNA: TGTGCCAGCAGTCCAACCATAAGGGCCCGCTATGGCTACACCTTC

V: TRBV7-9
J: TRBJ2-5
D: TRBD2
size: few
CDR3: CASSGLAGGLQETQYF
DNA: TGTGCCAGCAGCGGTCTAGCGGGAGGGTTACAAGAGACCCAGTACTTC

V: TRBV24-1
J: TRBJ1-2
D: -
size: few
CDR3: CATSADRSYGYTF
DNA: TGTGCCACCAGTGCCGACAGGTCCTATGGCTACACCTTC

V: TRBV29-1
J: TRBJ2-3
D: TRBD2
size: -
CDR3: CSVEPRGGGADFTDTQYF
DNA: TGCAGCGTTGAACCTCGGGGCGGGGGGGCCGATTTCACAGATACGCAGTATTTT

V: TRBV7-2
J: TRBJ2-3
D: -
size: few
CDR3: CASSGQRTDTQYF
DNA: TGTGCCAGCAGCGGACAGAGAACAGATACGCAGTATTTT

V: TRBV5-1
J: TRBJ1-3
D: -
size: few
CDR3: CASSLEVSGNTIYF
DNA: TGCGCCAGCAGCTTGGAGGTATCTGGAAACACCATATATTTT

V: TRBV12-3/TRBV12-4
J: TRBJ2-5
D: TRBD2
size: -
CDR3: CASSLGGVAGIETQYF
DNA: TGTGCCAGCAGTTTAGGGGGGGTAGCGGGAATAGAGACCCAGTACTTC

V: TRBV4-1
J: TRBJ2-2
D: -
size: many
CDR3: CASSQELTTATGELFF
DNA: TGCGCCAGCAGCCAAGAACTGACAACAGCCACCGGGGAGCTGTTTTTT

V: TRBV29-1
J: TRBJ2-2
D: TRBD2
size: -
CDR3: CSVGRRLAGVGELFF
DNA: TGCAGCGTTGGCCGAAGACTAGCGGGAGTCGGGGAGCTGTTTTTT

V: TRBV29-1
J: TRBJ2-5
D: -
size: many
CDR3: CSVVMTQETQYF
DNA: TGCAGCGTTGTTATGACCCAAGAGACCCAGTACTTC

V: TRBV15
J: TRBJ1-2
D: TRBD1
size: many
CDR3: CATSRDRGTARNYGYTF
DNA: TGTGCCACCAGCAGAGATAGGGGGACAGCCAGAAACTATGGCTACACCTTC

V: TRBV7-9
J: TRBJ2-7
D: -
size: -
CDR3: CASSPRPNEQYF
DNA: TGTGCCAGCAGCCCGAGACCCAACGAGCAGTACTTC

V: TRBV7-8
J: TRBJ1-4
D: -
size: -
CDR3: CASSSYRGATNEKLFF
DNA: TGTGCCAGCAGCAGCTACCGGGGTGCAACTAATGAAAAACTGTTTTTT

V: TRBV5-1
J: TRBJ2-1
D: -
size: many
CDR3: CASSTGLLPPHNEQFF
DNA: TGCGCCAGCAGCACAGGACTACTCCCTCCACACAATGAGCAGTTCTTC

V: TRBV12-3/TRBV12-4
J: TRBJ1-5
D: -
size: -
CDR3: CASSPSIGRDNQPQHF
DNA: TGTGCCAGCAGCCCGAGTATCGGGCGGGACAATCAGCCCCAGCATTTT

V: TRBV5-1
J: TRBJ2-5
D: TRBD2
size: few
CDR3: CASSETHSGTSGSNQETQYF
DNA: TGCGCCAGCAGCGAAACCCACTCCGGGACTAGCGGGAGTAACCAAGAGACCCAGTACTTC

V: TRBV6-2/TRBV6-3
J: TRBJ2-7
D: -
size: few
CDR3: CASSRWDGRSYEQYF
DNA: TGTGCCAGCAGTCGCTGGGACGGCCGCTCCTACGAGCAGTACTTC

V: TRBV4-1
J: TRBJ1-5
D: -
size: few
CDR3: CASSQEGSNQPQHF
DNA: TGCGCCAGCAGCCAAGAGGGGAGCAATCAGCCCCAGCATTTT

V: TRBV4-2
J: TRBJ2-5
D: -
size: few
CDR3: CASSQVGEMETQYF
DNA: TGTGCCAGCAGCCAAGTTGGGGAGATGGAGACCCAGTACTTC

V: TRBV4-3
J: TRBJ2-1
D: -
size: -
CDR3: CASSQEQTGFDNEQFF
DNA: TGCGCCAGCAGCCAAGAGCAGACGGGTTTCGACAATGAGCAGTTCTTC

V: TRBV11-2
J: TRBJ1-4
D: -
size: -
CDR3: CASSLVIPTTNEKLFF
DNA: TGTGCCAGCAGCTTAGTAATTCCCACAACTAATGAAAAACTGTTTTTT

V: TRBV28
J: TRBJ2-3
D: -
size: -
CDR3: CASSFSRHKPPPPSTDTQYF
DNA: TGTGCCAGCAGTTTCAGTAGACACAAACCTCCACCTCCCTCCACAGATACGCAGTATTTT

V: TRBV9
J: TRBJ2-5
D: -
size: -
CDR3: CASSVGPHHQYQETQYF
DNA: TGTGCCAGCAGCGTAGGTCCTCACCACCAGTACCAAGAGACCCAGTACTTC

V: TRBV5-4
J: TRBJ1-1
D: -
size: once
CDR3: CASSRVDTEAFF
DNA: TGTGCCAGCAGCAGGGTGGACACTGAAGCTTTCTTT

V: TRBV5-1
J: TRBJ2-7
D: -
size: -
CDR3: CASSKRQIGYEQYF
DNA: TGCGCCAGCAGCAAAAGACAGATAGGCTACGAGCAGTACTTC

V: TRBV28
J: TRBJ2-7
D: -
size: few
CDR3: CASAGGTGLRLPYEQYF
DNA: TGTGCCAGCGCGGGAGGGACAGGGCTAAGACTTCCCTACGAGCAGTACTTC

V: TRBV5-1
J: TRBJ2-2
D: -
size: -
CDR3: CASSLNREGGELFF
DNA: TGCGCCAGCAGCTTGAACAGGGAAGGCGGGGAGCTGTTTTTT